Below are 13 T cell receptor beta chains sequenced from a single sample in a study of cytotoxic CD8 clonotypes in ibrutinib-treated CLL. Method: immunoSEQ multiplex PCR; TCRdb's copy keeps in-frame clones and lacks some. This sample yields 110,000 to 150,000 clones, of which roughly 76% are seen a single time; around 5% belongs to the top ten. The source was PBMCs, collected after 24 months of ibrutinib treatment. The receptor source for this set is a human donor with chronic lymphocytic leukemia.

The table lists this clone with a count of one. This chain connects TRBV7-6 to TRBJ1-1, with 8 bases lining up with TRBD1. This CDR3 has 17 amino acids. The ends lost 2 bases at V and 1 base at J; junction bases unmatched: 9. Germline V gives CDR1 SGHVS, CDR2 FNYEAQ. Written as DNA, the CDR3 is TGTGCCAGCAGCTTAACAGCTCCTCAGGGGGCGAACACTGAAGCTTTCTTT. Its protein product is CASSLTAPQGANTEAFF.

This chain links TRBV29-1 with TRBJ2-3; 7 positions agree with TRBD2. This CDR3 has 12 amino acids. V lost 4 bases and J lost 6; bases outside the gene matches: 4. CDR1 SQVTM and CDR2 ANQGSEA come from the germline V gene. CDR3 coding DNA: TGCAGCGTTGGGGGAGGGACCGATACGCAGTATTTT. Translating gives CSVGGGTDTQYF.

J is TRBJ2-3 and V is TRBV27; D is uncertain. Deletions cut 2 bases from V and 0 bases from J, with 6 bases between. Germline V CDR1 and CDR2: MNHEY, SMNVEV (reference sequence). This CDR3 spans 14 amino acids. CDR3 region: CASSLVQSTDTQYF. CDR3 sequence (DNA): TGTGCCAGCAGTTTAGTCCAGAGCACAGATACGCAGTATTTT.

This clone was detected once. The chain combines TRBV5-1 with TRBJ2-5; 8 positions agree with TRBD1. The J call is doubtful: the DNA matches TRBJ2-7 better. Germline CDR1 and CDR2: SGHRS and YFSETQ. The CDR3 spans 21 residues. The CDR3 here is CASSPGQGSLLRDPAGHEQYF. CDR3 coding DNA: TGCGCCAGCAGCCCCGGACAGGGAAGCCTACTAAGGGACCCCGCGGGCCACGAGCAGTACTTC.

This clone was seen only once. CDR3 in amino acids: CASSSGERQQYF. CDR3 bases: TGTGCCAGCAGCTCCGGAGAGAGGCAGCAGTACTTC. The J gene is TRBJ2-7, the V gene TRBV7-9, with D hard to call. The V end was cut by 4 bases, the J end by 8 bases, with 12 bases between. From germline, CDR1 is SEHNR and CDR2 FQNEAQ (reference sequence). CDR3 length equals 12 residues.

This clone was seen a handful of times. The genes are TRBV2 and TRBJ2-1; D may be TRBD1 (5 bases). The CDR3 consists of 14 residues. The V end was cut by 3 bases, the J end by 10 bases, with 16 bases between. CDR1 SNHLY and CDR2 FYNNEI come from the germline V gene. CDR3 residues: CASSDPGLGLEQFF. CDR3 sequence (DNA): TGTGCCAGCAGTGACCCTGGGCTGGGGCTGGAGCAGTTCTTC.

The V and J genes are TRBV30 and TRBJ1-1, with unresolved D. This CDR3 region has 15 residues. Germline loops: CDR1 GTSNPN, CDR2 SVGIG (reference sequence). Trimming took off 0 bases at V and 0 bases at J, with 11 bases between the two ends. DNA for the CDR3: TGTGCCTGGAGTGTGTGGGGAGGGTTGAACACTGAAGCTTTCTTT. It translates to CAWSVWGGLNTEAFF.

As DNA, the CDR3 is TGTGCCAGCAGCTTGGACGTTGGGACCCAGTACTTC. Translated: CASSLDVGTQYF. The V call is TRBV5-4, the J call TRBJ2-5; D unclear. CDR1 is SGHNT and CDR2 is YYREEE in the germline V gene (reference sequence). The ends were cut back, 0 bases at V and 7 bases at J, with 7 bases in the middle. This CDR3 has 12 amino acids.

In this sample, this clone turned up once. The chain employs TRBV27 and TRBJ1-5; no clear D gene. Germline V gene lookup returns CDR1 MNHEY and CDR2 SMNVEV (reference sequence). The CDR3 extends over 14 amino acids. Trimming took off 1 base at V and 9 bases at J, with 13 bases between the two ends. The chain's CDR3 is CASSLYERPGPQHF. The CDR3 DNA reads TGTGCCAGCAGTTTATATGAGCGGCCGGGGCCCCAGCATTTT.

The gene calls are TRBV7-2 and TRBJ2-3; D uncertain. V was shortened by 3 bases and J by 1 base, with 5 bases between the two germline ends. The CDR3 covers 13 residues. Germline V gene data show CDR1 as SGHTA and CDR2 as FQGNSA. The DNA of the CDR3 is TGTGCCAGCAGCTTTTTCGGCACAGATACGCAGTATTTT. As protein: CASSFFGTDTQYF.

This chain joins TRBV10-2 and TRBJ2-7; 8 bases align to TRBD1. Unmatched junction bases numbered 5, after V lost 0 bases and J lost 4 bases. In germline, CDR1 is WSHSY, CDR2 SAAADI. CDR3 length: 15 residues. For the CDR3, the DNA is TGCGCCAGCAGTGAGTCGCGAGACAGGGGATACGAGCAGTACTTC. Amino acids: CASSESRDRGYEQYF.

This clone was detected once. The V gene is TRBV2, the J gene TRBJ2-7; possibly TRBD1 for D (6 bases). V lost 1 base and J lost 4, with 17 bases in between. Looked up from germline, CDR1 is SNHLY and CDR2 is FYNNEI. The CDR3 contains 16 residues. The CDR3 reads CASSEDRDPPTYEQYF. In DNA, the CDR3 is TGTGCCAGCAGTGAAGACAGGGACCCCCCTACTTACGAGCAGTACTTC.

Worth noting for this clone: The sample has other DNA sequences that encode this CDR3 too. This chain links TRBV6-5 with TRBJ1-4; D gene unclear. CDR3 size: 13 residues. From germline, CDR1 is MNHEY and CDR2 SVGAGI. The V gene lost 0 bases and the J gene lost 7 bases, with 6 bases spanning the gap. Written as DNA, the CDR3 is TGTGCCAGCAGTTACTCGAGTGGTGAAAAACTGTTTTTT. This codes for CASSYSSGEKLFF.